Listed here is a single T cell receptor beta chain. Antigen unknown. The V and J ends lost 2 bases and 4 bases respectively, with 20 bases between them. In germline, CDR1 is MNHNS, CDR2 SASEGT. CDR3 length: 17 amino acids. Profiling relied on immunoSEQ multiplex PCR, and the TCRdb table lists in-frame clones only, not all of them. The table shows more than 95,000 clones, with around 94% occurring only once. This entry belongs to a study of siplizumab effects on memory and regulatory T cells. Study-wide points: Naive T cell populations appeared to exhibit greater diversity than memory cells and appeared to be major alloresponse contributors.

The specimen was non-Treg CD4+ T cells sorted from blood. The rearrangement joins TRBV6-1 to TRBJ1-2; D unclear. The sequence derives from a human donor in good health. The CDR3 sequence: CASSEPQAKPPPYGYTF. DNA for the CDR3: TGTGCCAGCAGTGAACCTCAGGCGAAACCTCCACCCTATGGCTACACCTTC.